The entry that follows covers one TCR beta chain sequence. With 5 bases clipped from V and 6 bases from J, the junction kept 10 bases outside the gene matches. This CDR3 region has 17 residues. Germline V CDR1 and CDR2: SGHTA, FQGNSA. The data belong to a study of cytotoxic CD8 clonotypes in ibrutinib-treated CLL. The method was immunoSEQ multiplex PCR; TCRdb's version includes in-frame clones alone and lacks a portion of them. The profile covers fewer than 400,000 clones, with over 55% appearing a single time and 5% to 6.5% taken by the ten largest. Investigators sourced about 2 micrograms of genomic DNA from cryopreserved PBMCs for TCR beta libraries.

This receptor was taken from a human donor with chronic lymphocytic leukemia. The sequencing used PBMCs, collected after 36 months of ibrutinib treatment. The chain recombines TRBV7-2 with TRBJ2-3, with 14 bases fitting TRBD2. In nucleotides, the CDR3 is TGTGCCAGCAGCCCCCCCGGACTAGCGGGAGGTACGGATACGCAGTATTTT. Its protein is CASSPPGLAGGTDTQYF.